The rows below give T cell receptor beta chains drawn from one sample of a study of T cells in Graves' hyperthyroidism and ophthalmopathy. TCRdb fed the multiplex PCR reads into MiXCR, producing one record per CDR3 protein. The sample shows some 690,000 distinct CDR3 sequences, 15% to 20% of them seen only once. The sample consisted of blood. Receptors were obtained from a man aged 45-65 years with Graves' hyperthyroidism. Each CDR3 is given with its conserved first and last residue. D genes are given only for firm matches. Some rows mark clone size as missing; the rest say once, few, many or name a class of expanded clone.

abundance: many; v_gene: TRBV14; d_gene: NA; j_gene: TRBJ1-3; CDR3nt: TGTGCCAGCAGCCAAGTTCCGGGAAGCTCTGGAAACACCATATATTTT; CDR3aa: CASSQVPGSSGNTIYF
abundance: few; v_gene: TRBV27; d_gene: NA; j_gene: TRBJ1-6; CDR3nt: TGTGCCAGCAGCTCTATGTTAGGTTCACCCCTCCACTTT; CDR3aa: CASSSMLGSPLHF
abundance: many; v_gene: TRBV20-1; d_gene: NA; j_gene: TRBJ2-7; CDR3nt: TGCAGTGCTAGGCGCAAGAGCTCCTACGAGCAGTACTTC; CDR3aa: CSARRKSSYEQYF
abundance: NA; v_gene: TRBV29-1; d_gene: NA; j_gene: TRBJ2-7; CDR3nt: TGCAGCATTGGACCGGGATCCAGCTACGAGCAGTACTTC; CDR3aa: CSIGPGSSYEQYF
abundance: few; v_gene: TRBV19; d_gene: NA; j_gene: TRBJ2-2; CDR3nt: TGTGCCAGTACCAAAATGGCGTTTGGGGAGCTGTTTTTT; CDR3aa: CASTKMAFGELFF
abundance: once; v_gene: TRBV18; d_gene: NA; j_gene: TRBJ1-1; CDR3nt: TGTGCCAGCTCATCAGACATCATGAACACTGAAGCTTTCTTT; CDR3aa: CASSSDIMNTEAFF
abundance: NA; v_gene: TRBV28; d_gene: NA; j_gene: TRBJ1-4; CDR3nt: TGTGCCAGCAGAACCACAGTAGATCTTGAAAAACTGTTTTTT; CDR3aa: CASRTTVDLEKLFF
abundance: few; v_gene: TRBV5-1; d_gene: NA; j_gene: TRBJ2-3; CDR3nt: TGCGCCAGCACCCAAACAGAAGGCACAGATACGCAGTATTTT; CDR3aa: CASTQTEGTDTQYF
abundance: many; v_gene: TRBV7-9; d_gene: NA; j_gene: TRBJ2-2; CDR3nt: TGTGCCAGCAGCTCCGGACAGGCGGGAACCGGGGAGCTGTTTTTT; CDR3aa: CASSSGQAGTGELFF
abundance: NA; v_gene: TRBV9; d_gene: TRBD1; j_gene: TRBJ2-5; CDR3nt: TGTGCCAGCAGCGTAGATGTAGGGACAGGGGGAGAGACCCAGTACTTC; CDR3aa: CASSVDVGTGGETQYF
abundance: many; v_gene: TRBV10-2; d_gene: TRBD1; j_gene: TRBJ1-2; CDR3nt: TGCGCCAGCAGCGAGACAGGGGACTATGGCTACACCTTC; CDR3aa: CASSETGDYGYTF
abundance: NA; v_gene: TRBV7-9; d_gene: NA; j_gene: TRBJ1-1; CDR3nt: TGTGCCAGCAGCTTAGGGAGGAGCCTGAACACTGAAGCTTTCTTT; CDR3aa: CASSLGRSLNTEAFF
abundance: NA; v_gene: TRBV4-1; d_gene: NA; j_gene: TRBJ2-3; CDR3nt: TGCGCCAGCAGCCTCTTAGATGGGTGGTCTAGCACAGATACGCAGTATTTT; CDR3aa: CASSLLDGWSSTDTQYF
abundance: many; v_gene: TRBV2; d_gene: NA; j_gene: TRBJ1-5; CDR3nt: TGTGCCAGCAATAAAGGAGATCAGCCCCAGCATTTT; CDR3aa: CASNKGDQPQHF
abundance: many; v_gene: TRBV28; d_gene: TRBD2; j_gene: TRBJ2-3; CDR3nt: TGTGCCAGCAGTTTAGCCCTAGCGGGAGATACGCAGTATTTT; CDR3aa: CASSLALAGDTQYF
abundance: many; v_gene: TRBV28; d_gene: NA; j_gene: TRBJ2-1; CDR3nt: TGTGCCAGCAGTTCCCCATTTTCGAGCTCCTACAATGAGCAGTTCTTC; CDR3aa: CASSSPFSSSYNEQFF
abundance: few; v_gene: TRBV13; d_gene: TRBD2; j_gene: TRBJ2-7; CDR3nt: TGTGCCAGCAGCTTACCGGGACTAACTCCCTACGAGCAGTACTTC; CDR3aa: CASSLPGLTPYEQYF
abundance: many; v_gene: TRBV28; d_gene: NA; j_gene: TRBJ2-7; CDR3nt: TGTGCCAGCTCCCCCGAAACAGGTCGACTCTCCTACGAGCAGTACTTC; CDR3aa: CASSPETGRLSYEQYF
abundance: many; v_gene: TRBV11-1; d_gene: NA; j_gene: TRBJ2-1; CDR3nt: TGTGCCAGCAGCTTAGCCCGACTAGGTGAGCAGTTCTTC; CDR3aa: CASSLARLGEQFF
abundance: many; v_gene: TRBV7-8; d_gene: NA; j_gene: TRBJ2-2; CDR3nt: TGTGCCAGCAGCTTAGCTTCGACCCAGGGCAGGGGCACCGGGGAGCTGTTTTTT; CDR3aa: CASSLASTQGRGTGELFF
abundance: NA; v_gene: TRBV4-3; d_gene: TRBD1; j_gene: TRBJ2-1; CDR3nt: TGCGCCAGCAGCCAAGATTGGGTAGACGTGGACAGGGGACGCGAGCAGTTCTTC; CDR3aa: CASSQDWVDVDRGREQFF